This T cell receptor beta chain originates from a study of T cells in Graves' hyperthyroidism and ophthalmopathy. Each diagnosis was grounded in clinical symptoms, serum thyroxine and TRAb, thyroid ultrasound, and orbital computed tomography. From RNA transcripts, TCR beta CDR3 regions were amplified. HTBI primers were employed in a first-round RT-PCR of the TCR CDR3. TCRdb passed the multiplex PCR reads through MiXCR, listing each CDR3 protein once. Found here are 400,000 to 500,000 distinct CDR3 sequences, roughly an eighth of them singletons; the top ten hold less than 20%. This clonotype came up many times. The germline gives CDR1 MNHNS, CDR2 SASEGT. Trimming cost V 5 bases and J 0 bases, with 11 bases left between them. The CDR3 extends over 15 amino acids.

The specimen was blood. The chain joins TRBV6-1 to TRBJ2-1, with D maybe TRBD1 (5 bases). This TCR came from a woman between 18 and 29 years old with Graves' hyperthyroidism. In nucleotides, the CDR3 is TGTGCCAGCAGTCATAGACAGAGCTCCTACAATGAGCAGTTCTTC. Amino acids: CASSHRQSSYNEQFF.